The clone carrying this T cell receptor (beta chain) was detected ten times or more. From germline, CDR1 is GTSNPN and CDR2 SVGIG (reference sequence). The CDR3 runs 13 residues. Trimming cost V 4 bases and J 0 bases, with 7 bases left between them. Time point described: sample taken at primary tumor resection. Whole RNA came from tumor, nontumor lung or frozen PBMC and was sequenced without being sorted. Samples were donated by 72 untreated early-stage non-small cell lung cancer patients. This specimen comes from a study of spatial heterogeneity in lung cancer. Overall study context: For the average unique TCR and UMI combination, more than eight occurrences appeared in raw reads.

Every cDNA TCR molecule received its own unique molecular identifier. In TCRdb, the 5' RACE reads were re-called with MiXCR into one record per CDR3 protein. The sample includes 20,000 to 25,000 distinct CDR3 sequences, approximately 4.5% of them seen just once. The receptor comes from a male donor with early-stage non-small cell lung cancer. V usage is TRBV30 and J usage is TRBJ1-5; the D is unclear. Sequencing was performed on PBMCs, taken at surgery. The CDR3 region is CAWTLNSNQPQHF. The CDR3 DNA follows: TGTGCCTGGACCTTGAATAGCAATCAGCCCCAGCATTTT.